The text below deals with one T cell receptor beta chain. Its specificity is unknown. These data originate in a study of graft-versus-host responses after intestinal transplantation. Across the study: Transplant types were multivisceral, liver-intestinal, or isolated intestinal. Following induction with anti-thymocyte globulin, all recipients were given tacrolimus and steroids for two to four years. Study findings and constraints: Allograft graft-versus-host to host-versus-graft clonal ratios ran high in patients with graft-donor T cell macrochimerism. Recipient marrow showed GvH clones, some seen first in ileum or blood.

V lost 3 bases, J lost 0 bases, and 5 bases stayed unmatched. CDR3 length: 15 amino acids. Germline V lookup: CDR1 LNHDA, CDR2 SQIVND (reference sequence). The assay was immunoSEQ multiplex PCR, and TCRdb's table has in-frame clones only and misses some. The data hold tens of thousands of clones, with over 85% observed a single time. Sequencing was performed on PBMCs, taken about 790 days after a first intestinal transplant, on the day of a second. V gene TRBV19 combines with J gene TRBJ2-7; TRBD1 matches at 7 bases. This receptor was obtained from a human patient who received an intestinal transplant, so some T cells may come from the graft donor. The CDR3 here is CASSIGTAASYEQYF. The CDR3 coding sequence is TGTGCCAGTAGTATCGGGACAGCGGCCTCCTACGAGCAGTACTTC.